This T cell receptor (beta chain) was sequenced in a study of identifying expanded T cells in peripheral blood. Germline assignment: CDR1 MNHEY and CDR2 SVGAGI. Trimming removed 2 bases from V and 0 bases from J, with 11 bases in between. The CDR3 is made up of 16 amino acids. A note on this clone: Its antigen remains unidentified.

Whole-study findings and limits: Technical replicates showed approximately 1.2 changed clones; roughly two weeks 15 to 20; four weeks 19. Variance in clone template counts between roughly 2-week samples significantly increased with total template count across all healthy donors.

TCRdb's table, derived via immunoSEQ multiplex PCR, lists solely in-frame clones and lacks some. The table includes around 100,000 clones, approximately 88% detected once. Healthy donors had no documented immune events, such as infections, while sampled. The chain couples TRBV6-5 to TRBJ1-3; D is unclear. The sequence came from a person aged 18 to 69 in good health. Sequenced input: blood. The CDR3 DNA follows: TGTGCCAGCAGTTACAGCCCGGGCTACTCTGGAAACACCATATATTTT. Its protein is CASSYSPGYSGNTIYF.